Sequencing of this T cell receptor (beta chain) was carried out in a study of cytomegalovirus exposure and HLA in healthy donors. Points from the study as a whole: Owing to their indistinguishability, certain V segments, notably TRBV6-2 and TRBV6-3, were excluded.

V gave up 1 base and J gave up 3 bases; unmatched junction bases: 5. Germline CDR1 SNHLY, CDR2 FYNNEI. The length of the CDR3 is 15 residues. As regards this clone: Antigen: not known.

The PCR used 60 Vbeta and 13 Jbeta primers. The assay was immunoSEQ multiplex PCR, and TCRdb's table has in-frame clones only and misses some. The table includes 160,000 or so clones, around 80% detected once. The V and J genes are TRBV2 and TRBJ2-7; 8 bases are shared with TRBD1. The sequence came from a woman aged 45-59 years in good health and CMV-seronegative. Sequenced input: PBMCs. DNA of the CDR3: TGTGCCAGCAGTGAAGGGGCAGGGGGCGGCTACGAGCAGTACTTC. It specifies CASSEGAGGGYEQYF.